This T cell receptor beta chain was sequenced during a study of cytomegalovirus exposure and HLA in healthy donors. Points from the study as a whole: DRB1 had the most TCR associations and HLA-C the fewest, a later analysis found, with rates varying by HLA locus.

Per the germline V gene, CDR1 is MNHNS and CDR2 is SASEGT. Trimming removed 2 bases from V and 4 bases from J; junction bases left unmatched: 8. CDR3 length: 16 residues. As to this clone: Antigen unknown.

PCR amplification relied on 60 Vbeta primers (plus 13 Jbeta primers). Measured with immunoSEQ multiplex PCR; TCRdb has only the in-frame clones, and not every one. The profile shows about 150,000 clones, over 75% of them singletons. This TCR was recovered from a man aged 25-45 years in good health and CMV-seropositive. This sequence joins TRBV6-1 and TRBJ1-5; 7 positions agree with TRBD1. The sample was PBMCs. Written as DNA, the CDR3 is TGTGCCAGCAGTGAAAACGGGGGACAGCAAAATCAGCCCCAGCATTTT. Residues: CASSENGGQQNQPQHF.